One and the same sample provided the 2 T cell receptor beta chains below, sequenced in a study of T cell repertoires in cytomegalovirus infection. TCRdb re-called the reads through MiXCR, storing one row per CDR3 protein. Here the sample spans a few hundred thousand distinct CDR3 sequences, around a tenth being singletons. Sequences were obtained from PBMCs. These receptors all come from a human donor in good health (CMV status not recorded). Some clones in this sample may be carry-over from other donors' samples.

In its sample, this clonotype was seen a few times. The chain is built from TRBV7-2 and TRBJ1-6; D not certain. Germline lookup yields CDR1 SGHTA and CDR2 FQGNSA. V was pared by 5 bases and J by 14 bases, with 19 bases between. The CDR3 sequence is 14 residues long. The CDR3 here is CASSQRFPQQALHF. Here the CDR3 DNA reads TGTGCCAGCAGCCAAAGGTTCCCCCAACAAGCCCTCCACTTT.

The V gene is TRBV7-3, the J gene TRBJ1-6, with 7 bases matching TRBD1. This CDR3 has 15 residues. The V and J ends lost 1 base and 8 bases, in that order; junction bases with no gene match: 5. CDR1 is SGHTA and CDR2 is FQGTGA in the germline V gene. DNA for the CDR3: TGTGCCAGCAGCTTAAAGACAGGGATGGATTCACCCCTCCACTTT. This gives the protein CASSLKTGMDSPLHF. Together with reference TRBV7-3 and TRBJ1-6, the CDR3 gives the full variable domain: GAGVSQTPSNKVTEKGKYVELRCDPISGHTALYWYRQSLGQGPEFLIYFQGTGAADDSGLPNDRFFAVRPEGSVSTLKIQRTERGDSAVYLCASSLKTGMDSPLHFGNGTRLTVT.